The entry below gives a single T cell receptor (beta chain) sequence along with its context. Its target antigen remains unknown. No much larger clonotype is one base removed from it; base qualities were not supplied. Collaborating institutions collected whole blood in K2EDTA tubes following their own protocols. For TCRbeta analysis, collaborators shipped samples as frozen whole blood, isolated PBMCs, or DNA extracted from either of those sample types. These data come from a study of blood T cell repertoires in COVID-19 (TCRdb year 2020). A note on the overall study: The collaborator samples originated in the United States, Italy and Spain and spanned the acute and convalescent phases of COVID-19. Where available, HLA class I and class II types were taken from metadata supplied by the sample provider and were not determined by assay-based typing. The samples were drawn from the first 160 participants of the ongoing ImmuneRACE study and from 1,254 subjects provided by 6 global collaborators. The sample metadata nearly always contained a de-identified subject ID, COVID-19 status, age in years and sex. The prospective study material was composed of cDNA or gDNA derived from T cells, B-cell-depleted T cells, or PBMCs. Subjects who had been exposed to COVID-19, were actively infected with it, or had recovered from it provided the deeply sampled blood TCRbeta repertoires that made up the dataset. The repertoires were made available in a free public database intended to serve as a resource for research on the immune response to SARS-CoV-2. Beyond this particular receptor, the publication reports: How much clinical and demographic metadata was included differed by source and by participant, and the metadata was provided uncurated.

TCRbeta CDR3 regions were amplified from genomic DNA using the immunoSEQ Assay, a bias-controlled multiplex PCR. From the authors' description of their analysis: Nucleated cell counts per sample were estimated from amplification of reference gene primers within the assay. To quantify the absolute abundance of each unique TCRbeta CDR3 rearrangement, sequence reads were collapsed and filtered. Productive Simpson clonality was computed per sample as the square root of Simpson's diversity index over productive rearrangements. TCRdb retrieved this table from immuneACCESS and kept in-frame rearrangements only. Not all clones are present; in checked studies, unresolved V genes account for under half, and no reason is known for the remainder. V and J calls plus clone size are reproduced from that table; the DNA served to infer D and trimming. This sample holds about 400,000 clones; 80% to 90% were observed only once. In total, the top ten clones hold around 1.2% of the sample.

The sequencing sample was made of peripheral blood. This TCR was recovered from a man aged 40-55 years with acute or convalescent COVID-19.

The CDR3 reads CAIRKVDRVGQPQHF. The DNA sequence follows: TGTGCCATCAGGAAAGTCGACAGGGTCGGTCAGCCCCAGCATTTT. The chain employs TRBV10-3 and TRBJ1-5, with TRBD1 matching 7 junction bases. The CDR3 runs 15 amino acids, cysteine and phenylalanine included. Only CDR3 DNA remains: 45 bases, in frame from the first base. Germline trimming: 6 bases from V, 6 bases from J; junction bases outside gene matches: 11. CDR1 and CDR2, per the germline V gene, are ENHRY and SYGVKD.